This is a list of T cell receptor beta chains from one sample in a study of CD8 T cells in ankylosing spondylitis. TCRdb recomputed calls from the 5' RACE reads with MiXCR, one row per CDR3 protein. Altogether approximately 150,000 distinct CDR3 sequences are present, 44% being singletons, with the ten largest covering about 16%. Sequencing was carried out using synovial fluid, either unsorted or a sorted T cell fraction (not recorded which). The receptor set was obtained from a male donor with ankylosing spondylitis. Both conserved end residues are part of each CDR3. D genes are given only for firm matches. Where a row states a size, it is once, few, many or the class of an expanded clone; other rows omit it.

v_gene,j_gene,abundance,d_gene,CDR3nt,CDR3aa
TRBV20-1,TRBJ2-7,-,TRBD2,TGCAGTGCTCATAGCGGGGGGACGGACTACTACGAGCAGTACTTC,CSAHSGGTDYYEQYF
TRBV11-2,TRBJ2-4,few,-,TGTGCCAGCAGCTTAGATCTTTTGGGGGGCCGTACATCCCCCCAGTACTTC,CASSLDLLGGRTSPQYF
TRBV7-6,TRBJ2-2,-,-,TGTGCCAGCAGCTTATGGACCGGGGAGCTGTTTTTT,CASSLWTGELFF
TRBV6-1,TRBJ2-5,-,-,TGTGCCAGCAGACTTTCCGCCGGGACGGCCCAAGAGACCCAGTACTTC,CASRLSAGTAQETQYF
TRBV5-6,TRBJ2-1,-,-,TGTGCCAGCAGCCCACTAGGACAGTCCAATGAGCAGTTCTTC,CASSPLGQSNEQFF
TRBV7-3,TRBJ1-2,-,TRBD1,TGTGCCAGCAGCCAGGACAGGGTTTTTGGCAATTTGGGATTGGGCTATGGCTACACCTTC,CASSQDRVFGNLGLGYGYTF
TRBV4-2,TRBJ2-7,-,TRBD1,TGTGCCAGCAGCCACCCCCGACAGGGTGGGACCACCTACGAGCAGTACTTC,CASSHPRQGGTTYEQYF
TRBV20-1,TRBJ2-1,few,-,TGCAGTGCTAGAGAGGGGGAGGCCTACAATGAGCAGTTCTTC,CSAREGEAYNEQFF
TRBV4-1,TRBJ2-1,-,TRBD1,TGCGCCAGCAGCTCCCGGGACAGGATAAATGAGCAGTTCTTC,CASSSRDRINEQFF
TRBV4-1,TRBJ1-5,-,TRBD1,TGCGCCAGCAGTCGCCGACAGGGGTATCAGCCCCAGCATTTT,CASSRRQGYQPQHF
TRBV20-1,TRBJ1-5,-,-,TGCAGTGCTAGAGGTGGGGGGAACCAGCCCCAGCATTTT,CSARGGGNQPQHF
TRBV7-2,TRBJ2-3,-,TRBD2,TGTGCCAGCTGCGGGAGGGCCCTCTCTCCGTATACGCAGTATTTT,CASCGRALSPYTQYF
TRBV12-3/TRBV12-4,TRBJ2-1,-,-,TGTGCCAGCAGTTTAGATGGGGCGGGCTACAATGAGCAGTTCTTC,CASSLDGAGYNEQFF
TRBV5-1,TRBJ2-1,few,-,TGCGCCAGCAGCTTGGAACTGCCCAATGAGCAGTTCTTC,CASSLELPNEQFF
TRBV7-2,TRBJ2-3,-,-,TGTGCCAGCAGCTTCCCGTGGAGGGGCACAGATACGCAGTATTTT,CASSFPWRGTDTQYF
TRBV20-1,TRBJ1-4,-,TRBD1,TGCAGTGCTAGAGATCTTCCGGGACAGTGGGATGAAAAACTGTTTTTT,CSARDLPGQWDEKLFF
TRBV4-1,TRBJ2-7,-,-,TGCGCCAGCAGCCAAGATAGAGGCCAGGGCGGCTTCTACGAGCAGTACTTC,CASSQDRGQGGFYEQYF
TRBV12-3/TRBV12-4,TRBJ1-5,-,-,TGTGCCAGCAGTTTAGATGCCCTAACGACCCAGCATTTT,CASSLDALTTQHF
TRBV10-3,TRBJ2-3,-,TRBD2,TGTGCCATCAGTGAATTTAGCGGGGGGCCCCAACGTGACACAGATACGCAGTATTTT,CAISEFSGGPQRDTDTQYF
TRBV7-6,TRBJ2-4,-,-,TGTGCCAGCAGTTCAAAGGGCAGCATTCAGTACTTC,CASSSKGSIQYF
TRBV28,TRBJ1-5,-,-,TGTGCCAGCAGTTTATTTTTTCGGCATTCTAGCAATCAGCCCCAGCATTTT,CASSLFFRHSSNQPQHF
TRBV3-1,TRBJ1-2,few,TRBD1,TGTGCCAGCAGCCAAGGGACAGGGCCTTATGGCTACACCTTC,CASSQGTGPYGYTF
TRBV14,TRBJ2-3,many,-,TGTGCCAGCAGCCCACTAGCGACAGGGTCAGATACGCAGTATTTT,CASSPLATGSDTQYF
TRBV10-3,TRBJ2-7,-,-,TGTGCCATCAGTGAGTCGAAAGTGCTGGGGGCGCGCGAGCAGTACTTC,CAISESKVLGAREQYF
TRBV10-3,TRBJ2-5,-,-,TGTGCCATCAGTAATGGGGCGTGGGAGACCCAGTACTTC,CAISNGAWETQYF
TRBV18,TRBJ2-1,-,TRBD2,TGTGCCAGCTCACCACCTAGCGGGAGTTACAATGAGCAGTTCTTC,CASSPPSGSYNEQFF